This T cell receptor beta chain was identified in a study of somatic mutations in cytotoxic T cells in rheumatoid arthritis. Profiling relied on immunoSEQ multiplex PCR, and the TCRdb table lists in-frame clones only, not all of them. Altogether 20,000 to 25,000 clones are present, roughly 80% being singletons, with the ten largest covering roughly 3.8%. The CDR3 extends over 15 amino acids. Germline V gene lookup returns CDR1 SGHVS and CDR2 FQNEAQ. V was pared by 3 bases and J by 3 bases, with 7 bases of the junction left unmatched. This clonotype originated in an adult with rheumatoid arthritis. Source material: CD8+ T cells sorted from blood. The chain employs TRBV7-8 and TRBJ2-7; 8 positions match TRBD2. The CDR3 loop is CASSFSGEPFYEQYF. CDR3 nucleotide sequence: TGTGCCAGCAGCTTTAGCGGGGAGCCTTTCTACGAGCAGTACTTC. Supplemented by reference TRBV7-8 and TRBJ2-7, the full variable domain reads GAGVSQSPRYKVAKRGQDVALRCDPISGHVSLFWYQQALGQGPEFLTYFQNEAQLDKSGLPSDRFFAERPEGSVSTLKIQRTQQEDSAVYLCASSFSGEPFYEQYFGPGTRLTVT.